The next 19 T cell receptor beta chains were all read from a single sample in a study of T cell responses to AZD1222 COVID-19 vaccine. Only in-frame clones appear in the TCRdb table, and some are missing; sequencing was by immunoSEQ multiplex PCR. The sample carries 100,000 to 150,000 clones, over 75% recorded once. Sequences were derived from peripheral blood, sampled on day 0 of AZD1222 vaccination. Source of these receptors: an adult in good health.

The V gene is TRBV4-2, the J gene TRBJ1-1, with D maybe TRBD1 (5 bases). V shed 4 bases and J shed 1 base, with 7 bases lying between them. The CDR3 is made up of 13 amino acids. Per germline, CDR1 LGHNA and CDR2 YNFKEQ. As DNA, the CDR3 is TGTGCCAGCAGCCCGACAGAGAACACTGAAGCTTTCTTT. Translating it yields CASSPTENTEAFF.

In DNA form, the CDR3 reads TGTGCCAGTAGTACCCGACTAGCGGGGGGGTACAATGAGCAGTTCTTC. This codes for CASSTRLAGGYNEQFF. This sequence joins TRBV19 and TRBJ2-1; 14 bases map to TRBD2. Germline V gene data show CDR1 as LNHDA and CDR2 as SQIVND (reference sequence). There are 16 residues in the CDR3. V shed 4 bases and J 4 bases; nucleotides not matched to a gene: 3.

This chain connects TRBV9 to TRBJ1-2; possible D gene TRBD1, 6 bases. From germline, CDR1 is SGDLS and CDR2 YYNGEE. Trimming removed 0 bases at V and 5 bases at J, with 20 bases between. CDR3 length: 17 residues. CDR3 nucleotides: TGTGCCAGCAGCGTAGCTACGTCGGGGGGCGCCGGATATGGCTACACCTTC. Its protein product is CASSVATSGGAGYGYTF.

The CDR3 region is CASSLTGGFYGYTF. The CDR3 coding sequence is TGTGCCAGTAGTCTAACAGGGGGCTTCTATGGCTACACCTTC. This rearrangement joins TRBV19 to TRBJ1-2; 9 bases align to TRBD1. This CDR3 has 14 residues. V lost 5 bases to trimming and J lost 4 bases; unmatched junction nucleotides: 5. Germline-derived CDR1 and CDR2 are LNHDA and SQIVND (reference sequence). The whole variable domain, filled in from reference TRBV19 and TRBJ1-2, reads DGGITQSPKYLFRKEGQNVTLSCEQNLNHDAMYWYRQDPGQGLRLIYYSQIVNDFQKGDIAEGYSVSREKKESFPLTVTSAQKNPTAFYLCASSLTGGFYGYTFGSGTRLTVV.

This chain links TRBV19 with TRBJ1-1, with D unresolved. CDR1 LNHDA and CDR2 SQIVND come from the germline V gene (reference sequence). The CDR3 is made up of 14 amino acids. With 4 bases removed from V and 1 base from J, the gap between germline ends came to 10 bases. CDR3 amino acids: CASSTGEPNTEAFF. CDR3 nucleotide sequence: TGTGCCAGTAGTACCGGGGAGCCGAACACTGAAGCTTTCTTT.

The DNA for the CDR3 is TGTGCCAGCAGAGGGACTAGCGGGGGAACGCAGTATTTT. Translated: CASRGTSGGTQYF. The rearrangement links TRBV2 to TRBJ2-3; 14 positions agree with TRBD2. The CDR3 sequence is 13 residues long. The germline V gene has CDR1 SNHLY and CDR2 FYNNEI. The V and J ends lost 6 bases and 9 bases, in that order; junction bases with no gene match: 2. The full variable domain, in which reference TRBV2 and TRBJ2-3 provide the parts outside the CDR3, is EPEVTQTPSHQVTQMGQEVILRCVPISNHLYFYWYRQILGQKVEFLVSFYNNEISEKSEIFDDQFSVERPDGSNFTLKIRSTKLEDSAMYFCASRGTSGGTQYFGPGTRLTVL.

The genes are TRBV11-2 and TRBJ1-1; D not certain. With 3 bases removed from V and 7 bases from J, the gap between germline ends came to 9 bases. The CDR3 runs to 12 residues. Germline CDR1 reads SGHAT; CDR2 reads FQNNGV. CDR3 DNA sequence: TGTGCCAGCAGCTTTACGGTGATTGAAGCTTTCTTT. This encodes CASSFTVIEAFF.

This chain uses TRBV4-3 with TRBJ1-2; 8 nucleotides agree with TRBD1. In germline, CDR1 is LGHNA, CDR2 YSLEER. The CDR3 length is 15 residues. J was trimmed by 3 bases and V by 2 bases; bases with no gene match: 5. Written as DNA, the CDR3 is TGCGCCAGCAGCCAACAAGGGACAGGCGACTATGGCTACACCTTC. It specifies CASSQQGTGDYGYTF.

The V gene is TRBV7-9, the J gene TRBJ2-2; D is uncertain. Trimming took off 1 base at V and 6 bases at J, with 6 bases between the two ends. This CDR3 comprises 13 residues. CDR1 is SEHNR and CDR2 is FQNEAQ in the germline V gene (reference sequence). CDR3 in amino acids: CASSLVGSGELFF. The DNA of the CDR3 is TGTGCCAGCAGCTTAGTGGGTTCCGGGGAGCTGTTTTTT. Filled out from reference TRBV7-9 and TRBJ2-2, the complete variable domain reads DTGVSQNPRHKITKRGQNVTFRCDPISEHNRLYWYRQTLGQGPEFLTYFQNEAQLEKSRLLSDRFSAERPKGSFSTLEIQRTEQGDSAMYLCASSLVGSGELFFGEGSRLTVL.

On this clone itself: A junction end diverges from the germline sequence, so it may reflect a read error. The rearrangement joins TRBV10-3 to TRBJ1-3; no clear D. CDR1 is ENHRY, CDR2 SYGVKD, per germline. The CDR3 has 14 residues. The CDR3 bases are TGTGCCATCAGTGGGGCAGGAAGTGGAGACACCATATATTTT. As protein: CAISGAGSGDTIYF.

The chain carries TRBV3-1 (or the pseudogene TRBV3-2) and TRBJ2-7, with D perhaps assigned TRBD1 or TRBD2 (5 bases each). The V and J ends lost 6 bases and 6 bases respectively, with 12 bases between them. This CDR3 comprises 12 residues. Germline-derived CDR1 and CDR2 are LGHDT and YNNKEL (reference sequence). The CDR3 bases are TGTGCCAGCAGTCCGTCCGGGACCGAGCAGTACTTC. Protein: CASSPSGTEQYF.

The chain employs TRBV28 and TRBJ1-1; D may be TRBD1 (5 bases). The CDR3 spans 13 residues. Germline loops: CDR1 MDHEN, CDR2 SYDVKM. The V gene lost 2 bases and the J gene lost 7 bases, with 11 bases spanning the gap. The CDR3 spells CASSLGRQLEAFF. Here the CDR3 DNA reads TGTGCCAGCAGTTTAGGGCGACAGCTTGAAGCTTTCTTT.

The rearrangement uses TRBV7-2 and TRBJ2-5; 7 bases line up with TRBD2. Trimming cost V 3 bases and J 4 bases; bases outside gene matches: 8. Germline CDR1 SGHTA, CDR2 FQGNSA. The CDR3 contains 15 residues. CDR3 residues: CASSLSTSSLETQYF. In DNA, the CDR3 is TGTGCCAGCAGCTTGTCGACTAGCTCCCTAGAGACCCAGTACTTC.

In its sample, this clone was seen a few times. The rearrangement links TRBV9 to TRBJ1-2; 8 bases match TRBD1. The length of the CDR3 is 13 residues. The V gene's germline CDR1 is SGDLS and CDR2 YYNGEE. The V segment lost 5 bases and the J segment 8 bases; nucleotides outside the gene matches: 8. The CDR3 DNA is TGTGCCAGCAGGCCCGACAGGGGAGGAGGCTACACCTTC. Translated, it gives CASRPDRGGGYTF.

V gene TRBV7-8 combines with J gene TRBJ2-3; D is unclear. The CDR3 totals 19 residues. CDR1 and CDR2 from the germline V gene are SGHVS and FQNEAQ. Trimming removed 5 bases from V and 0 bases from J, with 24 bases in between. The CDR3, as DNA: TGTGCCAGCAGCCTCGCCGGATCAGGAGAAGTTATCAGCACAGATACGCAGTATTTT. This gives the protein CASSLAGSGEVISTDTQYF.

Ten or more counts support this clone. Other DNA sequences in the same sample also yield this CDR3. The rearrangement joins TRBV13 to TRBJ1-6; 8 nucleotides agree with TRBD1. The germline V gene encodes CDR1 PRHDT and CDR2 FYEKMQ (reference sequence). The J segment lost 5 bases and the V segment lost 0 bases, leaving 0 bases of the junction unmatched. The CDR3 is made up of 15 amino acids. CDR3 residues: CASSLGDRDNSPLHF. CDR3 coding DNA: TGTGCCAGCAGCTTAGGGGACAGGGATAATTCACCCCTCCACTTT.

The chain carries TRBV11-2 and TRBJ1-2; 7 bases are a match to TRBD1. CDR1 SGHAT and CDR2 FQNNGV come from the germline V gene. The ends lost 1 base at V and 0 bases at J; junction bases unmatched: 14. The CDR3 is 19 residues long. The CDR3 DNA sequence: TGTGCCAGCAGCTTAGTTGGACAGGCCCCCGCCCCGACTAACTATGGCTACACCTTC. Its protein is CASSLVGQAPAPTNYGYTF.

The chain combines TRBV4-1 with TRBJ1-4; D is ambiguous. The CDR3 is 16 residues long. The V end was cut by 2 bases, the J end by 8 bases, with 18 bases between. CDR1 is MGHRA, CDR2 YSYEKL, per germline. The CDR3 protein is CASSQPFRQKEEKLFF. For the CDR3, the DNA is TGCGCCAGCAGCCAACCTTTTCGGCAGAAAGAGGAAAAACTGTTTTTT.

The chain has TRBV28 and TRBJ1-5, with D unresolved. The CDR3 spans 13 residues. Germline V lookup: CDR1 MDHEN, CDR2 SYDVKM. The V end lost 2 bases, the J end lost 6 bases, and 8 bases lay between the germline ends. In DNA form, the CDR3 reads TGTGCCAGCAGTTTAGGGTCGGGTCAGCCCCAGCATTTT. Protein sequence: CASSLGSGQPQHF.